The sequence of this TCR beta chain was determined in a study of T cell repertoires in cytomegalovirus infection. On the study more broadly: Carrying CMV and the relevant HLA type showed in public TCR beta signatures.

This clonotype was counted many times. Its antigen is as yet unknown. Germline CDR1 reads SEHNR; CDR2 reads FQNEAQ (reference sequence). Deletions cut 2 bases from V and 5 bases from J, with 13 bases between. CDR3 length equals 14 residues. Study-level results: Cumulative public TCR beta family frequency identified CMV carriers with the relevant HLA.

TCRdb re-called the reads through MiXCR, storing one row per CDR3 protein. The sample lists approximately 500,000 distinct CDR3 sequences; approximately 11% were seen once. The sample was PBMCs. J is TRBJ2-7 and V is TRBV7-9; D possibly uses TRBD1 or TRBD2 (5 bases each). The receptor comes from a human donor in good health (CMV status not recorded). Some clones in this sample may be carry-over from other donors' samples. The CDR3 region is CASSLFGGDDEQYF. For the CDR3, the DNA is TGTGCCAGCAGCTTATTTGGGGGAGACGACGAGCAGTACTTC.